The sequence of this T cell receptor beta chain was determined in a study of blood T cell repertoires in COVID-19. TCRdb keeps only in-frame clones here, not all; method: immunoSEQ multiplex PCR. The sample shows 200,000 to 250,000 clones, 80% to 95% of them seen only once. The CDR3 totals 17 residues. Trimming removed 4 bases from V and 1 base from J, with 20 bases in between. Germline V gives CDR1 GTSNPN, CDR2 SVGIG (reference sequence). The TCR originated in a man aged 25 to 45 with COVID-19, enrolled during active disease. The sample taken for sequencing was peripheral blood. V is TRBV30 and J is TRBJ1-5; tentative D call: TRBD1 (5 bases). The CDR3 nucleotides read TGTGCCTGGACATCGGGCAGGGTATGTAACAGCAATCAGCCCCAGCATTTT. Translating gives CAWTSGRVCNSNQPQHF.